One sample yielded the 15 T cell receptor beta chains listed below, sequenced in a study of blood T cells in healthy people across ages (dated by TCRdb to between 2014 and 2017). The library was produced with 5' RACE. Sequencing took place on an Illumina HiSeq 2500. The second PCR ran for roughly 7 to 12 cycles and used a J-beta primer mix along with a sample-barcoded 5' primer. TCRdb cleaned the public reads at Q25 with fastp, built clones with MiXCR and kept in-frame beta chains. All rows with the same CDR3 protein become a single entry with the most common DNA and genes. This sample gives approximately 780,000 distinct CDR3 sequences in total; around a quarter of them show up just once. Around 2.9% of the sample is held by the ten biggest clonotypes. These sequences were also reported in another study, on T cells of mothers and their children.

Sequenced: blood. These receptors were taken from a boy aged 5-17 years in good health.

This clonotype was found a few times. The chain uses TRBV2 and TRBJ2-3; 8 bases align to TRBD2. In germline, CDR1 is SNHLY, CDR2 FYNNEI. This CDR3 has 15 residues. Trimming took 2 bases from V and 3 from J; bases not matched to a gene: 4. The CDR3 nucleotides read TGTGCCAGCAGTGAACTAGCGGGCCTGACAGATACGCAGTATTTT. Translation gives CASSELAGLTDTQYF.

The gene calls are TRBV21-1 and TRBJ1-5. TRBV21-1 is a pseudogene. The CDR3 spans 15 residues. The CDR3 region is CASSKVEEGSQPQHF. As DNA, the CDR3 is TGTGCCAGCAGCAAAGTCGAGGAGGGGAGTCAGCCCCAGCATTTT.

Turning to this clonotype: This likely comes from a read error, as the CDR3 has no conserved phenylalanine or tryptophan at its end. V usage is TRBV29-1 and J usage is TRBJ1-3; possibly TRBD1 for D (5 bases). V lost 4 bases, J lost 0 bases, and 19 bases lay in between. The CDR3 runs 17 residues. The germline CDR1 and CDR2 sequences are SQVTM and ANQGSEA. CDR3 sequence: CSVATMGDTFSGNTIYS. The CDR3 DNA reads as TGCAGCGTTGCGACGATGGGGGATACCTTCTCTGGAAACACCATATATTCT.

V usage is TRBV19 and J usage is TRBJ1-5; D call uncertain. This CDR3 contains 14 residues. Trimming removed 6 bases from V and 7 bases from J, with 16 bases in between. Looked up from germline, CDR1 is LNHDA and CDR2 is SQIVND (reference sequence). CDR3 sequence (DNA): TGTGCCAGTAGGGGCTTGGGAGGGATACAGCCCCAGCATTTT. It codes for CASRGLGGIQPQHF. The full variable domain, with the rest looked up from reference TRBV19 and TRBJ1-5, is DGGITQSPKYLFRKEGQNVTLSCEQNLNHDAMYWYRQDPGQGLRLIYYSQIVNDFQKGDIAEGYSVSREKKESFPLTVTSAQKNPTAFYLCASRGLGGIQPQHFGDGTRLSIL.

The chain couples TRBV12-3 or TRBV12-4 to TRBJ1-1, with 9 bases identical to TRBD1. The CDR3 extends over 14 amino acids. The ends lost 6 bases at V and 4 bases at J; junction bases unmatched: 6. The CDR3: CASSLDRGSTEAFF. The CDR3 DNA sequence: TGTGCCAGCAGCTTGGACAGGGGCAGCACTGAAGCTTTCTTT.

J is TRBJ2-5 and V is TRBV10-3, with D tentatively TRBD1 or TRBD2 (5 bases each). Gene TRBJ2-7 matches the end of the DNA better, so the J call may be wrong. Per the germline V gene, CDR1 is ENHRY and CDR2 is SYGVKD. This CDR3 has 13 residues. The CDR3 reads CAISAGPRGEQYF. The CDR3 nucleotides are TGTGCCATCAGTGCGGGGCCCCGGGGCGAGCAGTACTTC.

The chain links TRBV6-1 to TRBJ2-5, with TRBD1 matching over 11 bases. The CDR3 totals 14 residues. V lost 4 bases and J lost 5; bases outside the gene matches: 3. From germline, CDR1 is MNHNS and CDR2 SASEGT. CDR3 loop: CASSVDRGRETQYF. The CDR3 DNA is TGTGCCAGCAGTGTGGACAGGGGGCGGGAGACCCAGTACTTC.

Concerning this clonotype itself: The conserved final phenylalanine or tryptophan is absent from the CDR3, which likely points to a read error. The J gene is TRBJ2-3, the V gene TRBV29-1; 8 bases agree with TRBD2. Germline CDR1 reads SQVTM; CDR2 reads ANQGSEA. The CDR3 runs 14 residues. The J segment lost 2 bases and the V segment lost 4 bases, leaving 5 bases of the junction unmatched. CDR3 sequence reads: CSVAGGMLTDTQYL. The CDR3 DNA reads as TGCAGCGTTGCGGGGGGGATGCTCACAGATACGCAGTATCTT.

The V call is TRBV29-1, the J call TRBJ2-3, with D uncertain. CDR1 SQVTM and CDR2 ANQGSEA come from the germline V gene. CDR3 length equals 14 residues. Trimming pared 8 bases from V and 6 bases from J, leaving 21 bases between. The CDR3 DNA follows: TGCAGCCTGGGTCGGTCCGATAAATGGGATACGCAGTATTTT. Translating it yields CSLGRSDKWDTQYF.

The V and J genes are TRBV3-1 and TRBJ2-4; TRBD1 agrees at 9 bases. The germline V gene has CDR1 LGHDT and CDR2 YNNKEL (reference sequence). V shed 4 bases and J 10 bases; nucleotides not matched to a gene: 11. CDR3 length: 15 amino acids. CDR3 sequence (DNA): TGTGCCAGCAGCCGTAGGGGAGGACAGGGGAAAATTCAGTACTTC. It codes for CASSRRGGQGKIQYF.

This clonotype was counted a few times. The chain combines TRBV9 with TRBJ2-3; D is unresolved. Germline V gene lookup returns CDR1 SGDLS and CDR2 YYNGEE. Trimming took off 0 bases at V and 6 bases at J, with 17 bases between the two ends. The CDR3 consists of 16 residues. The CDR3 here is CASSVEASPPSDTQYF. The CDR3 DNA sequence: TGTGCCAGCAGCGTAGAGGCTAGTCCCCCTTCGGATACGCAGTATTTT. Drawing the rest from reference TRBV9 and TRBJ2-3, the complete variable domain is DSGVTQTPKHLITATGQRVTLRCSPRSGDLSVYWYQQSLDQGLQFLIQYYNGEERAKGNILERFSAQQFPDLHSELNLSSLELGDSALYFCASSVEASPPSDTQYFGPGTRLTVL.

The chain employs TRBV5-5 and TRBJ1-4; D is undetermined. V was shortened by 2 bases and J by 1 base, with 15 bases between the two germline ends. The CDR3 has 17 amino acids. Germline V gene sequence: CDR1 SGHKS, CDR2 YYEKEE (reference sequence). This CDR3 reads CASSLALFFGTNEKLFF. The CDR3 nucleotides read TGTGCCAGCAGCTTAGCCCTTTTCTTTGGAACTAATGAAAAACTGTTTTTT.

This clonotype was counted ten times or more. The genes are TRBV7-9 and TRBJ2-7; no firm D call. CDR3 length: 13 residues. Germline V gene lookup returns CDR1 SEHNR and CDR2 FQNEAQ (reference sequence). Trimming pared 1 base from V and 3 bases from J, leaving 7 bases between. CDR3 coding DNA: TGTGCCAGCAGCTTAGTCGGCTTCTACGAGCAGTACTTC. This translates into CASSLVGFYEQYF.

J is TRBJ2-5 and V is TRBV6-5; weak D call: TRBD1 (5 bases). Germline CDR1 is MNHEY and CDR2 is SVGAGI. The CDR3 runs to 15 residues. Trimming left V 2 bases short and J 1 base short, with 11 bases between. CDR3 sequence (DNA): TGTGCCAGCAGTTACGTTGCAGGGCCCCAAGAGACCCAGTACTTC. Translating it yields CASSYVAGPQETQYF.

This chain links TRBV7-9 with TRBJ2-2; tentatively, D is TRBD1 (6 bases). The CDR3 covers 16 residues. From germline, CDR1 is SEHNR and CDR2 FQNEAQ (reference sequence). Trimming took 5 bases from V and 4 from J, leaving 17 bases between them. CDR3 residues: CASSPPDRSGTGELFF. Here the CDR3 DNA reads TGTGCCAGCAGCCCACCCGACAGGTCGGGCACCGGGGAGCTGTTTTTT.